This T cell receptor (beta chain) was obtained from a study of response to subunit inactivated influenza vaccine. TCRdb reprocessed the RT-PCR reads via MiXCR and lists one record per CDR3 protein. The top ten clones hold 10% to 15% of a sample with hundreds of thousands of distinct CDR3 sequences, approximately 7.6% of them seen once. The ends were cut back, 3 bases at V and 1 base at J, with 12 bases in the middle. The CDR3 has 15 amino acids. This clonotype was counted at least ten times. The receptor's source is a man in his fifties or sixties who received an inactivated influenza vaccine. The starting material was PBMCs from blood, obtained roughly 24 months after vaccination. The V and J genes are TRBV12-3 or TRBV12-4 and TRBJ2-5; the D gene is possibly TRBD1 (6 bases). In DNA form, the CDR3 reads TGTGCCAGCAGTTTCACGGACAGCCTCCAAGAGACCCAGTACTTC. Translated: CASSFTDSLQETQYF.